Shown below are 22 T cell receptor beta chains from a single sample sequenced in a study of OX40 agonist ivuxolimab in advanced cancers. Assay used: immunoSEQ multiplex PCR; TCRdb lists only in-frame clones, some missing. Counted here are 40,000 to 50,000 clones, about 88% occurring once; the ten biggest clones make up around 58%. This specimen was CD4+ or CD8+ T cells sorted from blood, taken in a trial of the OX40 agonist ivuxolimab. These receptors originate from an adult with an advanced solid tumor such as melanoma, head and neck, liver or kidney cancer.

The CDR3 nucleotides are TGTGCCAGCAGCTTAGGTCCGACTAACTATGGCTACACCTTC. It codes for CASSLGPTNYGYTF. The rearrangement uses TRBV7-9 and TRBJ1-2, with D hard to call. Germline CDR1 and CDR2: SEHNR and FQNEAQ (reference sequence). The CDR3 sequence is 14 residues long. Trimming took off 1 base at V and 0 bases at J, with 6 bases between the two ends.

As to this clone: An end of the junction differs from the germline gene, which may be a read error. V is TRBV7-8 and J is TRBJ2-3; 7 bases line up with TRBD2. Germline values: CDR1 SGHVS, CDR2 FQNEAQ. This CDR3 has 14 amino acids. The CDR3 nucleotides read TGTGCCAGCAGCCTAGCGGAAAACACAGATACGCAGTATTTT. Translation gives CASSLAENTDTQYF. The entire variable domain, with the rest obtained from reference TRBV7-8 and TRBJ2-3, is as follows: GAGVSQSPRYKVAKRGQDVALRCDPISGHVSLFWYQQALGQGPEFLTYFQNEAQLDKSGLPSDRFFAERPEGSVSTLKIQRTQQEDSAVYLCASSLAENTDTQYFGPGTRLTVL.

A few counts support this clone. This chain uses TRBV29-1 with TRBJ1-1; unclear D gene. This CDR3 contains 11 residues. The V gene's germline CDR1 is SQVTM and CDR2 ANQGSEA. Trimming took off 5 bases at V and 2 bases at J, with 6 bases between the two ends. The CDR3 is CSVMGNTEAFF. In DNA form, the CDR3 reads TGCAGCGTTATGGGAAACACTGAAGCTTTCTTT.

The chain employs TRBV5-1 and TRBJ1-6, with 10 nucleotides matching TRBD1. CDR1 and CDR2 from the germline V gene are SGHRS and YFSETQ. The CDR3 runs 15 residues. Trimming removed 4 bases from V and 8 bases from J; junction bases left unmatched: 6. The CDR3 loop is CASSESGTGDSPLHF. In nucleotides, the CDR3 is TGCGCCAGCAGCGAATCCGGGACAGGGGATTCACCCCTCCACTTT.

This sequence joins TRBV19 and TRBJ2-3; TRBD2 matches at 7 bases. Germline V gene data show CDR1 as LNHDA and CDR2 as SQIVND (reference sequence). J was trimmed by 3 bases and V by 3 bases; bases with no gene match: 12. The CDR3 has 17 residues. The CDR3 reads CASSIDGGSAETDTQYF. For the CDR3, the DNA is TGTGCCAGTAGTATCGACGGCGGGAGCGCCGAAACAGATACGCAGTATTTT.

The chain links TRBV4-1 to TRBJ2-2, with TRBD1 as a possible D gene (5 bases). The CDR3 is made up of 16 amino acids. Looked up from germline, CDR1 is MGHRA and CDR2 is YSYEKL. Trimming removed 1 base from V and 4 bases from J, with 13 bases in between. This CDR3 is CASSQVTVSVTGELFF. CDR3 DNA sequence: TGCGCCAGCAGCCAAGTGACAGTCTCGGTCACCGGGGAGCTGTTTTTT.

This clone was detected a few times. This chain connects TRBV2 to TRBJ2-2; D unresolved. The CDR3 runs to 16 residues. Germline V gene lookup returns CDR1 SNHLY and CDR2 FYNNEI. The ends were cut back, 6 bases at V and 1 base at J, with 15 bases in the middle. Written as DNA, the CDR3 is TGTGCCAGCAGCCATCCTTTAAACTGGAACACCGGGGAGCTGTTTTTT. It yields the protein CASSHPLNWNTGELFF. Variable domain in full (rest from reference TRBV2 and TRBJ2-2): EPEVTQTPSHQVTQMGQEVILRCVPISNHLYFYWYRQILGQKVEFLVSFYNNEISEKSEIFDDQFSVERPDGSNFTLKIRSTKLEDSAMYFCASSHPLNWNTGELFFGEGSRLTVL.

The rearrangement links TRBV18 to TRBJ2-4, with 7 bases that match TRBD1. Germline trimming cut 3 bases from V and 6 bases from J; bases unmatched to any gene: 8. There are 15 residues in the CDR3. Germline V gene data show CDR1 as KGHSH and CDR2 as LQKENI. In DNA form, the CDR3 reads TGTGCCAGCTCACCCGTCGTGACAGGGCCAAACATTCAGTACTTC. Protein sequence: CASSPVVTGPNIQYF.

The chain employs TRBV6-4 and TRBJ2-1; TRBD2 aligns across 10 bases. The CDR3 consists of 15 residues. CDR1 is MRHNA and CDR2 is SNTAGT in the germline V gene. V shed 2 bases and J 5 bases; nucleotides not matched to a gene: 3. The DNA of the CDR3 is TGTGCCAGCAGTGACGGGACTAGCGACCACAATGAGCAGTTCTTC. Encoded protein: CASSDGTSDHNEQFF.

This chain links TRBV5-1 with TRBJ2-5; 7 bases are shared with TRBD2. CDR1 and CDR2 (germline): SGHRS, YFSETQ. The CDR3 contains 18 residues. The J segment lost 1 base and the V segment lost 2 bases, leaving 14 bases of the junction unmatched. For the CDR3, the DNA is TGCGCCAGCAGCTTCCCCTCAATCCAGACTAGCAGCCAAGAGACCCAGTACTTC. It specifies CASSFPSIQTSSQETQYF.

This clone appeared a single time. The chain recombines TRBV27 with TRBJ2-7; a weak D match, TRBD1 (6 bases). With 1 base removed from V and 2 bases from J, the gap between germline ends came to 9 bases. This CDR3 has 14 amino acids. Germline values: CDR1 MNHEY, CDR2 SMNVEV (reference sequence). The CDR3 nucleotides are TGTGCCAGCAGTTTATTTGGACAGCCCTACGAGCAGTACTTC. Protein sequence: CASSLFGQPYEQYF.

This chain uses TRBV19 with TRBJ1-1; D unresolved. This CDR3 has 14 residues. Germline CDR1 is LNHDA and CDR2 is SQIVND (reference sequence). Trimming pared 5 bases from V and 4 bases from J, leaving 14 bases between. In DNA form, the CDR3 reads TGTGCCAGTAGTTTGGGCGGGTGGGTCACTGAAGCTTTCTTT. This translates into CASSLGGWVTEAFF.

The chain uses TRBV7-9 and TRBJ1-6, with 9 bases aligning to TRBD1. Trimming at V came to 4 bases and at J to 10 bases, leaving 8 bases not matched to a gene. CDR1 and CDR2 from the germline V gene are SEHNR and FQNEAQ (reference sequence). The CDR3 is 15 residues long. The CDR3 is CASSSPQGAESPLHF. The CDR3 DNA is TGTGCCAGCAGCTCGCCACAGGGGGCTGAGTCACCCCTCCACTTT. Together with reference TRBV7-9 and TRBJ1-6, the CDR3 gives the full variable domain: DTGVSQNPRHKITKRGQNVTFRCDPISEHNRLYWYRQTLGQGPEFLTYFQNEAQLEKSRLLSDRFSAERPKGSFSTLEIQRTEQGDSAMYLCASSSPQGAESPLHFGNGTRLTVT.

The chain joins TRBV6-6 to TRBJ2-7, with 7 bases fitting TRBD1. Trimming cost V 5 bases and J 3 bases; bases outside gene matches: 7. The CDR3 has 14 residues. Looked up from germline, CDR1 is MNHNY and CDR2 is SVGAGI (reference sequence). DNA for the CDR3: TGTGCCAGCAGTCCCCGGGACAGAGGCTACGAGCAGTACTTC. Translation gives CASSPRDRGYEQYF.

The V call is TRBV6-5, the J call TRBJ2-2; 8 bases fit TRBD2. Unmatched junction bases numbered 8, after V lost 10 bases and J lost 1 base. Germline values: CDR1 MNHEY, CDR2 SVGAGI. This CDR3 is 15 amino acids long. The CDR3 sequence is CATGRSGVNTGELFF. CDR3 bases: TGTGCCACCGGTCGTAGCGGGGTGAACACCGGGGAGCTGTTTTTT.

The J gene is TRBJ2-7, the V gene TRBV9; TRBD2 matches 11 bases. The germline gives CDR1 SGDLS, CDR2 YYNGEE. V shed 4 bases, J shed 2 bases, and the junction held 2 bases outside the gene matches. This CDR3 region has 14 residues. The CDR3 DNA sequence: TGTGCCAGCAGCCGACTAGCGGGACCCTACGAGCAGTACTTC. Translation gives CASSRLAGPYEQYF.

The rearrangement links TRBV6-1 to TRBJ2-7; D is perhaps TRBD2 (6 bases). In germline, CDR1 is MNHNS, CDR2 SASEGT. This CDR3 is 13 amino acids long. Trimming left V 3 bases short and J 2 bases short, with 8 bases between. The CDR3 bases are TGTGCCAGCAGTGAGCGGGGCCCCTACGAGCAGTACTTC. This sequence encodes CASSERGPYEQYF.

The V call is TRBV19, the J call TRBJ1-1; D is possibly TRBD1 (6 bases). CDR3 length equals 12 residues. The germline CDR1 and CDR2 sequences are LNHDA and SQIVND (reference sequence). CDR3: CATGTMNTEAFF. CDR3 coding DNA: TGTGCTACAGGGACCATGAACACTGAAGCTTTCTTT.

This chain joins TRBV28 and TRBJ1-3, with 9 bases aligning to TRBD1. CDR1 is MDHEN, CDR2 SYDVKM, per germline. V shed 5 bases and J 0 bases; nucleotides not matched to a gene: 5. CDR3 length: 16 amino acids. This CDR3 is CASSDVGQGSGNTIYF. For the CDR3, the DNA is TGTGCCAGCAGTGATGTGGGACAGGGCTCTGGAAACACCATATATTTT.

The chain has TRBV23-1 and TRBJ1-1; D is ambiguous. TRBV23-1 is treated as an ORF (open reading frame) with a function not yet certain. This CDR3 contains 15 residues. The V end was cut by 2 bases, the J end by 3 bases, with 13 bases between. The DNA for the CDR3 is TGCGCCAGCAGTCAAGGAGCAGGTGGGGACACTGAAGCTTTCTTT. Encoded protein: CASSQGAGGDTEAFF.

This clone has just one count. This chain connects TRBV6-5 to TRBJ1-1; D is unclear. Germline loops: CDR1 MNHEY, CDR2 SVGAGI. Trimming pared 6 bases from V and 1 base from J, leaving 12 bases between. CDR3 length equals 14 residues. CDR3 sequence reads: CASRRDPGNTEAFF. The CDR3 nucleotides are TGTGCCAGCAGACGCGATCCCGGGAACACTGAAGCTTTCTTT.

V gene TRBV11-2 combines with J gene TRBJ1-4, with D unclear. The CDR3 contains 15 residues. Germline CDR1 reads SGHAT; CDR2 reads FQNNGV. Trimming removed 3 bases from V and 8 bases from J, with 16 bases in between. The CDR3 here is CASSFMEGIQEKLFF. Written as DNA, the CDR3 is TGTGCCAGCAGCTTTATGGAGGGTATTCAGGAAAAACTGTTTTTT.